This T cell receptor beta chain was sequenced during a study of T-cell reconstitution after alpha-beta-depleted transplantation in children (dated by TCRdb to about 2016). About the study as a whole: Using TCR repertoire profiling, the study followed T-cell immune reconstitution in a quantitative way in children after TCRalphabeta/CD19-depleted allogeneic hematopoietic cell transplantation.

The library was generated by PCR. The instrument given in TCRdb is Illumina HiSeq 2500. TCR libraries were prepared with molecular barcoding, using unique molecular identifiers to normalize TCRbeta repertoire quantification. The public reads were run again by TCRdb, first through fastp at Q25 and then through MiXCR, and only productive beta chains were kept. Rows matching on CDR3 protein sequence are summarized as one entry with the most common DNA and genes. Counted in this sample were approximately 340,000 distinct CDR3 sequences; about a tenth of them appeared once. Clones ranked in the top ten supply around 2.4% of the sample. This clonotype turned up a few times. Its recognized antigen is unknown. One base away there is no much larger clone; base qualities are not given. In the germline V gene (reference sequence), CDR1 corresponds to PRHDT and CDR2 to FYEKMQ. The CDR3, cysteine through phenylalanine, is 15 amino acids long. CDR3 DNA is the only sequence kept; it has 45 bases, read in frame from the first base. V and J are trimmed by 5 bases and 3 bases, and the gene matches miss 10 bases of the junction.

Material: PBMCs from the stem cell graft donor, obtained from the stem cell graft. The receptor was derived from a human donor who donated a stem cell graft to a child with acute lymphoblastic leukemia. Recombination joined TRBV13 with TRBJ2-7, and 7 junctional nucleotides match TRBD1. CDR3 loop: CASSVGETGNYEQYF. The DNA reads TGTGCCAGCAGCGTTGGTGAGACAGGGAACTACGAGCAGTACTTC.